A selection of T cell receptor beta chains follows, all from one sample in a study of T cell changes during pregnancy in multiple sclerosis. Generated by immunoSEQ multiplex PCR, the TCRdb table keeps only in-frame clones and is missing some. The sample has approximately 40,000 clones; approximately 90% are singletons. The sample consisted of CD4+ T cells from peripheral blood mononuclear cells, taken in the second trimester of pregnancy. The receptors come from a female donor with multiple sclerosis, enrolled in a pregnancy study. Both conserved end residues are part of each CDR3. D genes are given only for firm matches. Some rows have no size entry. The others give once, few or many, or a class for an expanded clone.

abundance,j_gene,d_gene,len,v_gene,CDR3nt,CDR3aa
NA,TRBJ2-2,NA,14,TRBV11-2,TGTGCCAGCAGCTTAGGCTCTAGGTCCGGGGAGCTGTTTTTT,CASSLGSRSGELFF
NA,TRBJ2-1,TRBD1,16,TRBV5-5,TGTGCCAGCAGATCGGGTCCAGACAGGGACTACAATGAGCAGTTCTTC,CASRSGPDRDYNEQFF
NA,TRBJ1-3,NA,15,TRBV5-6,TGTGCCAGCAGCCCCCAGACAGGCTCTGGAAACACCATATATTTT,CASSPQTGSGNTIYF
NA,TRBJ2-1,TRBD2,16,TRBV18,TGTGCCAGCTCACCGCTCTCTAGCGGATCCTACAATGAGCAGTTCTTC,CASSPLSSGSYNEQFF
once,TRBJ2-7,TRBD2,16,TRBV7-9,TGTGCCAGCAGCGCGACACTAGCGGGAGGGCCAGGCGAGCAGTACTTC,CASSATLAGGPGEQYF
NA,TRBJ1-1,NA,12,TRBV6-5,TGTGCCAGCAGCGCCGGGTACACTGAAGCTTTCTTT,CASSAGYTEAFF
NA,TRBJ1-2,TRBD1,13,TRBV5-5,TGTGCCAGCAGACCGACAGGGGGCTATGGCTACACCTTC,CASRPTGGYGYTF
NA,TRBJ2-4,NA,19,TRBV15,TGTGCCACCAGCAGAGATGGTCCTACCCGGGGAGGAGCCAAAAACATTCGGTACTTC,CATSRDGPTRGGAKNIRYF
NA,TRBJ2-1,NA,15,TRBV19,TGTGCCACCCTAGTAGTAGGGCAGGGCATCGATGAGCAGTTCTTC,CATLVVGQGIDEQFF
NA,TRBJ2-5,NA,11,TRBV25-1,TGTGCCAGCAGTGCTGAAGAGACCCAGTACTTC,CASSAEETQYF
NA,TRBJ1-5,NA,18,TRBV28,TGTGCCAGCAGTTTATTTACGGTCGGGGGGCGCATGAATCAGCCCCAGCATTTT,CASSLFTVGGRMNQPQHF
NA,TRBJ2-5,TRBD2,16,TRBV25-1,TGTGCCAGCAGTGAATTTGGTGCGGGAGACGGCGAGACCCAGTACTTC,CASSEFGAGDGETQYF
NA,TRBJ2-3,TRBD2,14,TRBV28,TGTGCCAGCAAAACGGGACTAGGAGGGGATACGCAGTATTTT,CASKTGLGGDTQYF
NA,TRBJ2-7,NA,15,TRBV5-1,TGCGCCAGCAGCTTGGAGGGACACGCAGCCTACGAGCAGTACTTC,CASSLEGHAAYEQYF
NA,TRBJ2-7,NA,15,TRBV6-1,TGTGCCAGCAGGAGGGGGGGGCAGGGAACCTACGAGCAGTACTTC,CASRRGGQGTYEQYF
NA,TRBJ2-2,NA,15,TRBV5-4,TGTGCCAGCAGCTTTAAACAGATCAACACCGGGGAGCTGTTTTTT,CASSFKQINTGELFF
NA,TRBJ2-2,NA,17,TRBV5-5,TGTGCCAGCAGCTCGGGGTCGGGTGCCGCGAACACCGGGGAGCTGTTTTTT,CASSSGSGAANTGELFF
NA,TRBJ2-2,NA,17,TRBV4-1,TGCGCCAGCACCCTAGCAATGACAGGCGCGAACACCGGGGAGCTGTTTTTT,CASTLAMTGANTGELFF
NA,TRBJ2-1,NA,16,TRBV12-2,TGTGCAAGTCGCTTAGGTGGTGCGGGAGGGCCCAATGAGCAGTTCTTC,CASRLGGAGGPNEQFF
NA,TRBJ1-2,NA,12,TRBV10-3,TGTGCCATCAGTGTGGACAGCTATGGCTACACCTTC,CAISVDSYGYTF
NA,TRBJ2-1,NA,14,TRBV7-8,TGTGCCAGCAGCTCAACCCAGGGGGGCAATGAGCAGTTCTTC,CASSSTQGGNEQFF
NA,TRBJ2-7,NA,15,TRBV19,TGTGCCAGTAGTCACGATCCAGGGGATGGCTACGAGCAGTACTTC,CASSHDPGDGYEQYF
NA,TRBJ2-7,TRBD1,16,TRBV19,TGTGCCAGTAGCACCCTCGACAGGGGGATCCCCTACGAGCAGTACTTC,CASSTLDRGIPYEQYF
NA,TRBJ2-1,TRBD2,19,TRBV4-2,TGTGCCAGCAGCCAAGAAAACGCGGGAGCATCCCCACAATACAATGAGCAGTTCTTC,CASSQENAGASPQYNEQFF
NA,TRBJ1-1,NA,13,TRBV4-2,TGTGCCAGCAGCTTGGAAGGGGTTACTGAAGCTTTCTTT,CASSLEGVTEAFF
NA,TRBJ2-3,TRBD2,16,TRBV4-1,TGCGCCAGCAGCCCCCGACTAGCGGGAGCGGCAGATACGCAGTATTTT,CASSPRLAGAADTQYF
once,TRBJ2-1,TRBD2,16,TRBV4-1,TGCGCCAGCAGCCAAGTATCACTAGCGGGATGGAATGAGCAGTTCTTC,CASSQVSLAGWNEQFF
NA,TRBJ1-1,NA,14,TRBV7-3,TGTGCCAGCAGCTCCGTGGGGAGAGACACTGAAGCTTTCTTT,CASSSVGRDTEAFF
few,TRBJ2-7,NA,15,TRBV6-6,TGTGCCAGCACCCGATCCGGGACTGGTCCCTACGAGCAGTACTTC,CASTRSGTGPYEQYF
NA,TRBJ1-1,TRBD1,17,TRBV15,TGTGCCACCAGCAGAGATCGACAGGGAGAAACGAACACTGAAGCTTTCTTT,CATSRDRQGETNTEAFF
NA,TRBJ2-2,NA,16,TRBV5-4,TGTGCCAGCAGCTTGGGTGTCAGGGGATACACCGGGGAGCTGTTTTTT,CASSLGVRGYTGELFF
once,TRBJ1-5,TRBD1,21,TRBV19,TGTGCCAGTAGTATATTTTCCCCCCGGACAGGGTTCCATTATAGCAATCAGCCCCAGCATTTT,CASSIFSPRTGFHYSNQPQHF
NA,TRBJ2-1,TRBD2,19,TRBV5-4,TGTGCCAGCAGTGGGCCGGGACTAGCGGAACTGAGCTCCTACAATGAGCAGTTCTTC,CASSGPGLAELSSYNEQFF
NA,TRBJ2-6,NA,15,TRBV29-1,TGCAGCGTTCAGGGGGGCGGACCTGGGGCCAACGTCCTGACTTTC,CSVQGGGPGANVLTF
few,TRBJ1-5,NA,15,TRBV2,TGTGCCAGCAGTGAAGCGAGCTATAGCAATCAGCCCCAGCATTTT,CASSEASYSNQPQHF
NA,TRBJ1-3,NA,11,TRBV20-1,TGCAGTGCCCGAGGTGGAAACACCATATATTTT,CSARGGNTIYF
NA,TRBJ1-3,NA,16,TRBV6-4,TGTGCCAGCAGTACCCAGTCGTTGGGGGCGGGAAACACCATATATTTT,CASSTQSLGAGNTIYF
once,TRBJ1-1,NA,15,TRBV10-3,TGTGCCATCAGTGAGTCTCGCAGGGTGGCCACTGAAGCTTTCTTT,CAISESRRVATEAFF
NA,TRBJ2-3,NA,14,TRBV2,TGTGCCAGCAGTGCGACGGGGATCCGAGATACGCAGTATTTT,CASSATGIRDTQYF
once,TRBJ2-1,TRBD1,14,TRBV6-6,TGTGCCAGCACTAGACAGGGATTCTACAATGAGCAGTTCTTC,CASTRQGFYNEQFF
NA,TRBJ2-2,TRBD1,14,TRBV10-3,TGTGCCATCAGTACCTACAGGGGACCCGGGGAGCTGTTTTTT,CAISTYRGPGELFF
NA,TRBJ2-3,NA,15,TRBV19,TGTGCCAGCAAACCGGGGGTACCTAGCACAGATACGCAGTATTTT,CASKPGVPSTDTQYF
NA,TRBJ1-2,NA,13,TRBV4-2,TGTGCCAGCAGGACCGGGACAAGCTATGGCTACACCTTC,CASRTGTSYGYTF
NA,TRBJ2-5,TRBD2,15,TRBV5-4,TGTGCCAGCAGCTTGTTTAGCGGGAGAGGAGAGACCCAGTACTTC,CASSLFSGRGETQYF
NA,TRBJ2-7,TRBD1,14,TRBV5-1,TGCGCCAGCAGCTTGGTTCAGGGGGCCCACGAGCAGTACTTC,CASSLVQGAHEQYF
NA,TRBJ2-1,TRBD2,13,TRBV29-1,TGCAGCGCAATAGCGGGAGGGCGGCCTGAGCAGTTCTTC,CSAIAGGRPEQFF